Below are 28 T cell receptor beta chains sequenced from a single sample in a study of early T cells in non-severe SARS-CoV-2 infection. TCRdb independently ran MiXCR on the 5' RACE reads; one entry per CDR3 protein. The sample has approximately 97,000 distinct CDR3 sequences; more than 9.5% are singletons. The specimen comprised whole blood, sampled at baseline. The receptors stem from an adult who was a healthcare worker with PCR-confirmed SARS-CoV-2 infection or an uninfected control (not recorded which).

The V and J genes are TRBV20-1 and TRBJ1-6; 7 bases are shared with TRBD1. CDR1 is DFQATT, CDR2 SNEGSKA, per germline (reference sequence). V lost 6 bases to trimming and J lost 6 bases; unmatched junction nucleotides: 5. This CDR3 has 13 amino acids. CDR3 nucleotides: TGCAGTGCCGGGGGACAGCGTAATTCACCCCTCCACTTT. This translates into CSAGGQRNSPLHF.

This clonotype was recorded many times. One end of the junction does not line up with germline, which may come from a read error. CDR3 region: CASSEWGGGYGYTF. The CDR3 region has the DNA TGTGCCAGCAGCGAATGGGGGGGCGGCTATGGCTACACCTTC. The gene calls are TRBV25-1 and TRBJ1-2; D perhaps matches TRBD1 (6 bases). The CDR3 covers 14 residues. From germline, CDR1 is MGHDK and CDR2 SYGVNS.

The gene calls are TRBV11-2 and TRBJ2-3; D uncertain. Looked up from germline, CDR1 is SGHAT and CDR2 is FQNNGV. Deletions cut 1 base from V and 2 bases from J, with 7 bases between. CDR3 size: 14 residues. In DNA form, the CDR3 reads TGTGCCAGCAGCTTAGTAGAGAACACAGATACGCAGTATTTT. Residues: CASSLVENTDTQYF.

This clonotype showed up many times. The V and J genes are TRBV9 and TRBJ2-3; D may correspond to TRBD1 or TRBD2 (5 bases each). The V end was cut by 0 bases, the J end by 1 base, with 15 bases between. Germline V gene lookup returns CDR1 SGDLS and CDR2 YYNGEE. This CDR3 spans 17 amino acids. The CDR3 region is CASSVALGTHRTDTQYF. DNA for the CDR3: TGTGCCAGCAGCGTAGCTCTCGGGACCCATCGCACAGATACGCAGTATTTT.

In regard to this clonotype: One junction end disagrees with the germline gene, perhaps due to a read error. The chain employs TRBV6-1 and TRBJ2-3; D unresolved. This CDR3 is 12 amino acids long. The germline gives CDR1 MNHNS, CDR2 SASEGT. CDR3 amino acids: CASTPGADTRYF. In DNA, the CDR3 is TGTGCGTCAACACCCGGCGCAGATACGCGGTATTTT.

This clonotype was recorded at least ten times. The genes are TRBV7-2 and TRBJ2-7, with 8 nucleotides matching TRBD2. V trimming: 5 bases; J trimming: 2 bases; junction bases outside the gene matches: 8. The CDR3 has 15 residues. In germline, CDR1 is SGHTA, CDR2 FQGNSA. The CDR3 region is CASSLQERGPYEQYF. The CDR3 DNA reads TGTGCCAGCAGCCTCCAGGAGCGGGGGCCCTACGAGCAGTACTTC.

The chain is built from TRBV5-1 and TRBJ1-1, with D possibly TRBD1 on 6 matching bases. CDR1 and CDR2 (germline): SGHRS, YFSETQ. The CDR3 consists of 15 residues. Trimming pared 4 bases from V and 1 base from J, leaving 14 bases between. The CDR3, as DNA: TGCGCCAGCAGCCCCCCGGGGGCGGGGAACACTGAAGCTTTCTTT. Its protein is CASSPPGAGNTEAFF.

This clonotype was observed a few times. This chain joins TRBV20-1 and TRBJ2-7; D not resolved. Trimming took off 4 bases at V and 4 bases at J, with 14 bases between the two ends. Germline V gives CDR1 DFQATT, CDR2 SNEGSKA (reference sequence). The CDR3 covers 13 residues. The CDR3 sequence is CSATPVSEYEQYF. In DNA form, the CDR3 reads TGCAGTGCTACCCCAGTCTCAGAATACGAGCAGTACTTC.

The gene calls are TRBV5-1 and TRBJ1-1; maybe TRBD1 (6 bases). The CDR3 loop spans 14 amino acids. Germline CDR1 reads SGHRS; CDR2 reads YFSETQ. With 5 bases removed from V and 0 bases from J, the gap between germline ends came to 11 bases. The CDR3 loop reads CASSSDSVNTEAFF. In DNA, the CDR3 is TGCGCCAGCAGTTCGGACAGTGTGAACACTGAAGCTTTCTTT.

This clonotype showed up just a few times. The V gene is TRBV2, the J gene TRBJ2-3; D not resolved. Germline V gives CDR1 SNHLY, CDR2 FYNNEI. CDR3 length: 15 amino acids. Between the trimmed V and J ends, which lost 7 bases and 2 bases, there was a span of 16 bases. As DNA, the CDR3 is TGTGCCAGCAACGGTTATTCCCAGTCCACAGATACGCAGTATTTT. This gives the protein CASNGYSQSTDTQYF. Full variable domain (outside the CDR3, taken from reference TRBV2 and TRBJ2-3): EPEVTQTPSHQVTQMGQEVILRCVPISNHLYFYWYRQILGQKVEFLVSFYNNEISEKSEIFDDQFSVERPDGSNFTLKIRSTKLEDSAMYFCASNGYSQSTDTQYFGPGTRLTVL.

This clonotype has just a few counts. The J gene is TRBJ2-4, the V gene TRBV7-8; either TRBD1 or TRBD2 may supply D (5 bases each). Germline V CDR1 and CDR2: SGHVS, FQNEAQ. This CDR3 region has 15 residues. V lost 4 bases to trimming and J lost 8 bases, with 18 bases between them. This chain's CDR3 is CASSSGRAPGHIQYF. The CDR3 region has the DNA TGTGCCAGCAGCTCGGGAAGGGCCCCGGGGCACATTCAGTACTTC. The full variable domain, its missing parts supplied by reference TRBV7-8 and TRBJ2-4, is GAGVSQSPRYKVAKRGQDVALRCDPISGHVSLFWYQQALGQGPEFLTYFQNEAQLDKSGLPSDRFFAERPEGSVSTLKIQRTQQEDSAVYLCASSSGRAPGHIQYFGAGTRLSVL.

There are a few counts of this clonotype. This CDR3 reads CASSFYRNAGNTIYF. The CDR3 coding sequence is TGTGCCAGCAGCTTCTACAGGAATGCAGGAAACACCATATATTTT. V and J are TRBV7-9 and TRBJ1-3, with a weak D call TRBD1 (5 bases). This CDR3 has 15 residues. V shed 3 bases and J shed 4 bases, with 13 bases lying between them. CDR1 and CDR2 from the germline V gene are SEHNR and FQNEAQ (reference sequence).

This clonotype has ten or more counts. This rearrangement joins TRBV20-1 to TRBJ1-1; tentative D call: TRBD1 (6 bases). Trimming removed 3 bases at V and 0 bases at J, with 23 bases between. CDR3 size: 18 residues. Germline V CDR1 and CDR2: DFQATT, SNEGSKA (reference sequence). The CDR3 spells CSASSFLGGDRVNTEAFF. The CDR3 DNA is TGCAGTGCTAGTTCGTTTTTGGGGGGCGATAGGGTGAACACTGAAGCTTTCTTT.

This sequence joins TRBV7-2 and TRBJ2-5, with TRBD1 matching 8 bases. The length of the CDR3 is 13 residues. V shed 8 bases, J shed 1 base, and the junction held 3 bases outside the gene matches. Germline V CDR1 and CDR2: SGHTA, FQGNSA. The CDR3 loop reads CASRTGGQETQYF. DNA of the CDR3: TGTGCCAGCCGAACAGGGGGCCAAGAGACCCAGTACTTC.

This clonotype was found many times. This sequence joins TRBV11-1 and TRBJ2-2, with D perhaps matching TRBD1 (6 bases). CDR1 and CDR2 from the germline V gene are SGHAT and FQDESV (reference sequence). V lost 5 bases to trimming and J lost 6 bases, with 10 bases between them. CDR3 length: 13 amino acids. The CDR3 loop is CASSPGGSGELFF. The CDR3 nucleotides are TGTGCCAGCAGCCCTGGGGGCTCCGGGGAGCTGTTTTTT.

This clonotype appeared many times. V gene TRBV5-1 combines with J gene TRBJ2-3; 9 bases align to TRBD1. V dropped 3 bases and J dropped 5; count of bases not matched to a gene: 10. This CDR3 contains 16 residues. Germline-derived CDR1 and CDR2 are SGHRS and YFSETQ. CDR3 in amino acids: CASSYLRDRVGDTQYF. The CDR3 region has the DNA TGCGCCAGCAGCTACCTCCGGGACAGGGTCGGAGATACGCAGTATTTT.

This clonotype appeared many times. The gene calls are TRBV20-1 and TRBJ2-4, with no clear D. The CDR3 spans 15 residues. CDR1 DFQATT and CDR2 SNEGSKA come from the germline V gene (reference sequence). Trimming took 1 base from V and 0 from J, leaving 10 bases between them. CDR3 loop: CSARVDRVAKNIQYF. The CDR3 region has the DNA TGCAGTGCTAGAGTAGATAGGGTAGCCAAAAACATTCAGTACTTC.

This clonotype was counted a few times. The CDR3 is CASSLDRSEQYF. DNA for the CDR3: TGTGCCAGCAGCTTAGACAGGAGTGAGCAGTACTTC. This chain links TRBV13 with TRBJ2-7; D perhaps matches TRBD1 (5 bases). The germline CDR1 and CDR2 sequences are PRHDT and FYEKMQ (reference sequence). The V and J ends lost 1 base and 7 bases respectively, with 8 bases between them. This CDR3 has 12 residues.

A few counts support this clonotype. V and J are TRBV7-2 and TRBJ2-5; the match to TRBD2 covers 13 bases. Germline V CDR1 and CDR2: SGHTA, FQGNSA. V lost 3 bases to trimming and J lost 9 bases; unmatched junction nucleotides: 4. The CDR3 totals 14 residues. This CDR3 reads CASSLGLAGWAQYF. Written as DNA, the CDR3 is TGTGCCAGCAGCTTGGGACTAGCGGGATGGGCCCAGTACTTC.

This clonotype was counted only a few times. The CDR3 reads CSASWGEQFF. The CDR3 DNA reads as TGCAGTGCTAGTTGGGGTGAGCAGTTCTTC. The rearrangement links TRBV20-1 to TRBJ2-1; unclear D gene. The CDR3 totals 10 residues. V lost 3 bases and J 9 bases, leaving 6 bases between the germline ends. In germline, CDR1 is DFQATT, CDR2 SNEGSKA (reference sequence).

CDR3 region: CASSEAFLGKYEQYF. The DNA of the CDR3 is TGTGCCAGCAGCGAGGCATTTTTAGGGAAATACGAGCAGTACTTC. J is TRBJ2-7 and V is TRBV5-6; D unclear. Germline lookup yields CDR1 SGHDT and CDR2 YYEEEE. Trimming cost V 4 bases and J 4 bases, with 18 bases left between them. CDR3 size: 15 residues.

This rearrangement joins TRBV20-1 to TRBJ1-2; tentatively, D is TRBD1 (5 bases). The CDR3 spans 13 residues. V gave up 0 bases and J gave up 6 bases, with 11 bases separating them. Germline values: CDR1 DFQATT, CDR2 SNEGSKA (reference sequence). The CDR3 DNA is TGCAGTGCTAGAGAATGGCAGGGTCATGGCTACACCTTC. Translation gives CSAREWQGHGYTF.

This clonotype was seen only a few times. This sequence joins TRBV14 and TRBJ2-1, with 14 bases matching TRBD2. Germline V gene sequence: CDR1 SGHDN, CDR2 FVKESK. The CDR3 loop spans 16 amino acids. Trimming at V came to 1 base and at J to 9 bases, leaving 5 bases not matched to a gene. The CDR3 DNA sequence: TGTGCCAGCAGCCAAGCGGGACTAGCGGGAGACCGTGAGCAGTTCTTC. This sequence encodes CASSQAGLAGDREQFF. Full variable domain (remainder filled in from reference TRBV14 and TRBJ2-1): EAGVTQFPSHSVIEKGQTVTLRCDPISGHDNLYWYRRVMGKEIKFLLHFVKESKQDESGMPNNRFLAERTGGTYSTLKVQPAELEDSGVYFCASSQAGLAGDREQFFGPGTRLTVL.

This clonotype was seen more than once but under ten times. The genes are TRBV5-4 and TRBJ2-1, with 9 nucleotides matching TRBD2. Per the germline V gene, CDR1 is SGHNT and CDR2 is YYREEE (reference sequence). The length of the CDR3 is 16 residues. Unmatched junction bases numbered 7, after V lost 1 base and J lost 5 bases. The DNA for the CDR3 is TGTGCCAGCAGCTTGTCCGGCGGGAGGGTAGACAATGAGCAGTTCTTC. It codes for CASSLSGGRVDNEQFF.

This clonotype was observed at least ten times. The V gene is TRBV2, the J gene TRBJ2-3; the match to TRBD1 covers 7 bases. Germline CDR1 and CDR2: SNHLY and FYNNEI. The CDR3 has 13 amino acids. V shed 8 bases, J shed 6 bases, and the junction held 8 bases outside the gene matches. As DNA, the CDR3 is TGTGCCAGCGGCTACGACAGGGCGGATACGCAGTATTTT. Its protein product is CASGYDRADTQYF.

The chain joins TRBV7-9 to TRBJ2-3, with TRBD1 matching 7 bases. The trim removed 0 bases at V and 1 base at J, leaving 16 bases unmatched. This CDR3 has 20 residues. Germline values: CDR1 SEHNR, CDR2 FQNEAQ (reference sequence). The CDR3 here is CASSLARDRDPTEGTDTQYF. CDR3 DNA sequence: TGTGCCAGCAGCTTAGCGCGCGACAGGGACCCAACTGAAGGCACAGATACGCAGTATTTT.

The chain has TRBV7-9 and TRBJ1-2; TRBD1 might be the D (5 bases). The CDR3 sequence is 16 residues long. The germline V and J ends were trimmed by 5 bases and 12 bases, with 28 bases remaining between them. Germline V CDR1 and CDR2: SEHNR, FQNEAQ (reference sequence). Written as DNA, the CDR3 is TGTGCCAGCAGCAGCCTGAAACTGATTCCTAACCTAGGGGACACCTTC. Protein: CASSSLKLIPNLGDTF.

This clonotype appeared many times. The rearrangement links TRBV10-3 to TRBJ1-5; D uncertain. Per germline, CDR1 ENHRY and CDR2 SYGVKD. This CDR3 region has 12 residues. Trimming stripped 8 bases from V and 0 bases from J, with 5 bases between. The CDR3 DNA sequence: TGTGCCATCGCAGATAGCAATCAGCCCCAGCATTTT. It encodes CAIADSNQPQHF.